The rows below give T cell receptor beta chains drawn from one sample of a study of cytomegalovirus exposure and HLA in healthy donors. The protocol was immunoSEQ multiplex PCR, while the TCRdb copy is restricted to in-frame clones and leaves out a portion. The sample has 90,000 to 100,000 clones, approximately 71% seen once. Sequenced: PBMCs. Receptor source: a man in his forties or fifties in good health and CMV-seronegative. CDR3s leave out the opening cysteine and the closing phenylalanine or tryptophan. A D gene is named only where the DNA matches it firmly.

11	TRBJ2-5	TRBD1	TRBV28	ASRSGTGGTQY
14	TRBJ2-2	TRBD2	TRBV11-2	ASSPPGLVVPGELF
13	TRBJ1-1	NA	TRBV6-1	ASSESGQGSTEAF
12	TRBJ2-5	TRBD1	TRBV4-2	ASSYGQGGETQY
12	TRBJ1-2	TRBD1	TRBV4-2	ASRATGGSYGYT
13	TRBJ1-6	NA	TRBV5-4	ASSLMEGLNSPLH
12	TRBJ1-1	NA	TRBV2	ASALETENTEAF
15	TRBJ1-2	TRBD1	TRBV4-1	ASSPPGQGTIAYGYT
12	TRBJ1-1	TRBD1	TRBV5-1	ASSETGAGREAF
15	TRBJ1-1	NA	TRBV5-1	ASSLLTAGILNTEAF
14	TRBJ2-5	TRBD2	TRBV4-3	ASSQRAGGMGETQY
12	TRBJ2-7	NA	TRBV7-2	ASSHPPRLYEQY
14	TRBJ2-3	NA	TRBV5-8	ASSFNRGTGADTQY
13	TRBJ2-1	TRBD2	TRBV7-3	ASSRRSGSNNEQF
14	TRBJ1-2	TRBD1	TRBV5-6	ASSSTGTETNYGYT
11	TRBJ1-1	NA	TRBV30	AWTIGRVRGAF
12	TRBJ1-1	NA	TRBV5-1	ASRSAVTNTEAF
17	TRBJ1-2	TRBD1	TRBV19	ASRGQAGPQRTPSYGYT
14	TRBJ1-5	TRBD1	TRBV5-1	ASSLEGQGHNQPQH
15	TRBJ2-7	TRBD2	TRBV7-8	ASSLRSLAGPAYEQY
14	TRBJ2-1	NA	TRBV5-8	ATTKFSGNSYNEQF
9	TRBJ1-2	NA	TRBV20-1	SAADSYGYT
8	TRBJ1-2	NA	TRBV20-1	SASTVGYT
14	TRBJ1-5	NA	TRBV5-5	ASSLDFSYSNQPQH
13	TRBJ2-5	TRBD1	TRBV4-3	ASSQDRTGLETQY
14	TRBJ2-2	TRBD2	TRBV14	ASSRRLAANTGELF
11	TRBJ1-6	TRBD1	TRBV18	ASPGTENSPLH
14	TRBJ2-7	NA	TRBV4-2	ASSHVDIYSVYEQY